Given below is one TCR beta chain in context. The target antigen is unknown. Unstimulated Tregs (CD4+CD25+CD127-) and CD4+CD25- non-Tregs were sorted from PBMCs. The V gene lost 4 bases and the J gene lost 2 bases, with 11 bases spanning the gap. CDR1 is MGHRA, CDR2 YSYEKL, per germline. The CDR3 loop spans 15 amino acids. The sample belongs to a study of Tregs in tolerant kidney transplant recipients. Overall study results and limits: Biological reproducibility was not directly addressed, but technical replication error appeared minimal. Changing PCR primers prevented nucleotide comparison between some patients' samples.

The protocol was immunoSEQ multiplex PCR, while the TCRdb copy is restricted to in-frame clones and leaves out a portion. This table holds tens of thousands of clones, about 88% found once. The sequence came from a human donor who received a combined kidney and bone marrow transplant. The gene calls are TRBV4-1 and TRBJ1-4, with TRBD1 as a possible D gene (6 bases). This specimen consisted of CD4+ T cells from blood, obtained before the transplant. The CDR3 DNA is TGCGCCAGCAGCCTGTCAGGGGCGACTAATGAAAAACTGTTTTTT. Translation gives CASSLSGATNEKLFF.